The count of the clone carrying this T cell receptor beta chain is one. Its antigen is currently unknown. The CDR3 loop spans 16 amino acids. Germline V gives CDR1 KGHSH, CDR2 LQKENI. Trimming cost V 0 bases and J 4 bases, with 16 bases left between them. This sample stems from a study of cytomegalovirus exposure and HLA in healthy donors. Study observations and caveats: Among TCR beta chains, those listed as cytomegalovirus-associated numbered 164.

TCRdb's table, derived via immunoSEQ multiplex PCR, lists solely in-frame clones and lacks some. The profile shows about 220,000 clones, over 80% of them singletons. Specimen: PBMCs. This chain joins TRBV18 and TRBJ2-7; D is unclear. The receptor was derived from a woman between 18 and 30 years old in good health and CMV-seronegative. The CDR3 region is CASSPPDWQEAYEQYF. Written as DNA, the CDR3 is TGTGCCAGCTCACCACCGGATTGGCAAGAAGCGTACGAGCAGTACTTC.